This T cell receptor beta chain was sequenced during a study of molecular identifiers for immune sequencing clone quantification. Per the germline V gene, CDR1 is ENHRY and CDR2 is SYGVKD. CDR3 size: 14 residues. V was cut by 3 bases and J by 0 bases, with 6 bases left in between. This clonotype has ten or more counts. Its specificity is not known. Sorting defined naive CD8 T cells as CD8+CD4-CCR7+CD45RA+. Overall study findings and caveats: Molecules of identical TCR sharing a barcode could underestimate highly expanded clone sizes. Clones of above 20 RNA copies carried over 99% of effector molecules; in naive cells they carried under 1%.

One entry per CDR3 protein, called by TCRdb with MiXCR from the PCR reads. The repertoire includes some 41,000 distinct CDR3 sequences, approximately 17% of them detected once, and less than 9% sits in the top ten. This chain links TRBV10-3 with TRBJ2-4; D is uncertain. This sequence was found in a human donor in good health. Some libraries in this study had Jurkat cell RNA spiked in. Sequenced material: naive CD8+ T cells from blood, with Jurkat cell RNA spiked in. The sample's subset: FACS-sorted CD8+CD4-CCR7+CD45RA+ naive T cells. This chain's CDR3 is CAISDKLAKNIQYF. The CDR3 bases are TGTGCCATCAGTGACAAGCTAGCCAAAAACATTCAGTACTTC.